This entry lists 14 T cell receptor beta chains sequenced from one sample in a study of blood T cells in healthy people across ages. A second PCR, run for about 6 to 11 cycles, used a sample-barcoded 5' primer plus a J-beta primer mix. TCRdb re-called the 5' RACE reads with MiXCR, one entry per CDR3 protein. The sample shows 1.5 million to 2 million distinct CDR3 sequences, about two fifths of them seen only once. The specimen was blood. Receptor source: a human donor in good health.

This clonotype was recorded once. The conserved final phenylalanine or tryptophan is absent from the CDR3, which likely points to a read error. The V call is TRBV11-2, the J call TRBJ2-5; D is perhaps TRBD2 (7 bases). Germline V gene sequence: CDR1 SGHAT, CDR2 FQNNGV. The CDR3 runs 14 residues. V was shortened by 2 bases and J by 1 base, with 8 bases between the two germline ends. CDR3 DNA: TGTGCCAGCAGCTTAAGGGGGGGCCAAGAGACCCAGTACCTC. This codes for CASSLRGGQETQYL.

This clonotype was observed a few times. The rearrangement uses TRBV20-1 and TRBJ1-1, with D unclear. The V gene lost 3 bases and the J gene lost 0 bases, with 8 bases spanning the gap. Germline V gene data show CDR1 as DFQATT and CDR2 as SNEGSKA (reference sequence). The CDR3 is made up of 13 amino acids. In DNA form, the CDR3 reads TGCAGTGCTAGTAGGAATGTGAACACTGAAGCTTTCTTT. This translates into CSASRNVNTEAFF.

The chain uses TRBV10-3 and TRBJ2-5, with TRBD2 matching over 9 bases. The J call may not be correct, given that the DNA end is closer to TRBJ2-7. Per germline, CDR1 ENHRY and CDR2 SYGVKD. The CDR3 consists of 16 residues. The CDR3 reads CAISESRLAGNYEQYF. The CDR3 DNA reads as TGTGCCATCAGTGAGTCGCGGCTAGCGGGAAATTACGAGCAGTACTTC.

The rearrangement uses TRBV7-2 and TRBJ2-4; D gene unclear. Judging by the DNA end, TRBJ2-1 fits better; the J call may be wrong. The CDR3 is 13 amino acids. Germline loops: CDR1 SGHTA, CDR2 FQGNSA. As DNA, the CDR3 is TGTGCCAGCAGCTTAGTCGGGCGTAGTGAGCAGTTCTTC. This translates into CASSLVGRSEQFF.

The V gene is TRBV12-3 or TRBV12-4, the J gene TRBJ2-7; TRBD1 matches 7 bases. CDR3 size: 14 residues. The V segment lost 7 bases and the J segment 2 bases; nucleotides outside the gene matches: 8. The CDR3 protein is CASNLRDRPYEQYF. In DNA, the CDR3 is TGTGCCAGCAACTTACGGGACAGACCCTACGAGCAGTACTTC.

The V and J genes are TRBV20-1 and TRBJ1-2; D is unresolved. The germline V gene has CDR1 DFQATT and CDR2 SNEGSKA (reference sequence). The CDR3 totals 13 residues. Deletions cut 3 bases from V and 3 bases from J, with 11 bases between. CDR3: CSASLVRDYGYTF. CDR3 DNA sequence: TGCAGTGCTAGCCTCGTTAGGGACTATGGCTACACCTTC.

The chain combines TRBV7-9 with TRBJ2-5; 7 nucleotides line up with TRBD2. The J call may be in error: the DNA end matches TRBJ2-7 better. The germline V gene has CDR1 SEHNR and CDR2 FQNEAQ (reference sequence). This CDR3 is built from 17 residues. The CDR3: CASSLAPSGGFGYEQYF. The CDR3 region has the DNA TGTGCCAGCAGCTTAGCCCCCTCCGGGGGGTTCGGCTACGAGCAGTACTTC.

The chain links TRBV9 to TRBJ1-2, with a possible D match to TRBD1 (5 bases). The germline V and J ends were trimmed by 3 bases and 7 bases, with 13 bases remaining between them. The CDR3 extends over 13 amino acids. Germline CDR1 is SGDLS and CDR2 is YYNGEE. CDR3 bases: TGTGCCAGCAGCGGGGACTTTCCCTGTGGCTACACCTTC. Its translation is CASSGDFPCGYTF.

This clonotype was recorded a few times. This rearrangement joins TRBV7-2 to TRBJ2-7, with D perhaps TRBD1 (6 bases). The CDR3 extends over 16 amino acids. V dropped 5 bases and J dropped 4 bases, with 21 bases sitting between them. CDR1 and CDR2 from the germline V gene are SGHTA and FQGNSA. CDR3 sequence: CASSPLGGLTGYEQYF. The CDR3 DNA reads as TGTGCCAGCAGCCCCCTTGGGGGCCTCACTGGGTACGAGCAGTACTTC.

This clonotype was counted between two and nine times. V usage is TRBV6-5 and J usage is TRBJ2-7, with 7 bases lining up with TRBD1. Losses at the gene ends were 2 bases for V and 2 bases for J; bases not matched to a gene: 3. The CDR3 contains 14 residues. Germline CDR1 is MNHEY and CDR2 is SVGAGI. CDR3 amino acids: CASSYNRGPYEQYF. The DNA for the CDR3 is TGTGCCAGCAGTTACAACAGGGGCCCCTACGAGCAGTACTTC.

The rearrangement uses TRBV6-1 and TRBJ2-5; D gene ambiguous. The DNA end favors TRBJ2-7, so the J call may be wrong. The CDR3 totals 13 residues. Per germline, CDR1 MNHNS and CDR2 SASEGT. Here the CDR3 reads CAGEEDISYEQYF. CDR3 DNA: TGTGCCGGAGAGGAAGACATATCCTACGAGCAGTACTTC.

This chain connects TRBV27 to TRBJ2-3, with D perhaps matching TRBD1 or TRBD2 (5 bases each). The CDR3 extends over 16 amino acids. The V end was cut by 8 bases, the J end by 0 bases, with 18 bases between. Germline values: CDR1 MNHEY, CDR2 SMNVEV (reference sequence). CDR3 protein: CASVSLGTPSTDTQYF. For the CDR3, the DNA is TGTGCCAGCGTCTCGCTCGGGACCCCGAGCACAGATACGCAGTATTTT.

This chain uses TRBV4-3 with TRBJ1-2; D not certain. Germline V gene lookup returns CDR1 LGHNA and CDR2 YSLEER. V lost 0 bases and J lost 3, with 17 bases in between. The CDR3 is 17 amino acids. The CDR3 DNA is TGCGCCAGCAGCCAAGATAGGTGGGTCGGCGCCGACTATGGCTACACCTTC. As protein: CASSQDRWVGADYGYTF.

The chain couples TRBV4-1 to TRBJ2-4; D is ambiguous. Gene TRBJ2-7 matches the end of the DNA better, so the J call may be wrong. The germline CDR1 and CDR2 sequences are MGHRA and YSYEKL. The CDR3 length is 15 residues. The CDR3 is CASSQDLRHSYEQYF. CDR3 DNA: TGCGCCAGCAGCCAAGATTTACGGCATTCCTACGAGCAGTACTTC.